This record covers a single T cell receptor beta chain. The source of the sample is a study of blood T cell repertoires in COVID-19. CDR3 length equals 16 residues. Profiled with immunoSEQ multiplex PCR; TCRdb holds only in-frame clones, not every one. In the table there are just over 70,000 clones, over 65% of which are singletons. Sequencing was done on a sample of peripheral blood. The rearrangement uses TRBV12-2 and TRBJ2-7; TRBD1, the D gene given by the table, was not confirmed from the DNA. TRBV12-2 has pseudogene status. This clonotype originated in a woman aged 70-85 years with acute or convalescent COVID-19. The CDR3 protein is CASRLDGDRGRCEQYF. The CDR3 bases are TGTGCAAGTCGCTTAGACGGGGACAGGGGAAGATGCGAGCAGTACTTC.